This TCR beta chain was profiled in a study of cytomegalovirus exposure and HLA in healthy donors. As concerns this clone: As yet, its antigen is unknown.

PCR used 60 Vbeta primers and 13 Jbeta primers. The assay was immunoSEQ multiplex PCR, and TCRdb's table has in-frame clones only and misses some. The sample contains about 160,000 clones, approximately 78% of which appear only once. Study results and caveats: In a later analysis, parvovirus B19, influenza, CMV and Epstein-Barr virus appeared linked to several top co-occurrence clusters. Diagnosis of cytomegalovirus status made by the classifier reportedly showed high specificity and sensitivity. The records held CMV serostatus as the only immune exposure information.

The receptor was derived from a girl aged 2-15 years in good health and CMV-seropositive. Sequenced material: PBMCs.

Here the CDR3 reads CASSSTPIGLAGTNEQFF. The CDR3 coding sequence is TGTGCCAGCAGCTCAACGCCAATAGGACTAGCGGGAACTAATGAGCAGTTCTTC. The chain couples TRBV7-9 to TRBJ2-1; 12 bases map to TRBD2. With V trimmed by 4 bases and J by 7 bases, 14 bases remained unmatched. From germline, CDR1 is SEHNR and CDR2 FQNEAQ (reference sequence). The CDR3 is 18 amino acids.